This TCR beta chain was captured by sequencing in a study of cytomegalovirus exposure and HLA in healthy donors. Findings of the study overall: In an earlier analysis, productive rearrangement rates for most beta V segments clustered near 87% or 30%. Researchers catalogued approximately 170 TCR beta chains as cytomegalovirus-associated.

As concerns this clone: No antigen is known for it.

Vbeta (60) and Jbeta (13) primers were used in the PCR. In the authors' workflow: Later work found 65 million to 100 million unique TCR beta chains, with approximately 12 million shared. Here immunoSEQ multiplex PCR was the method, and the copy in TCRdb shows in-frame clones only, minus some. V and J calls and clone size are those listed in that table; D and trimming were worked out from the DNA. The sample lists fewer than 200,000 clones, 76% seen once, with 0.7% to 0.85% in the top ten. The germline V gene has CDR1 SQVTM and CDR2 ANQGSEA. The CDR3 totals 13 residues. Trimming cost V 8 bases and J 0 bases, with 12 bases left between them.

Sequencing was done on a sample of PBMCs. The clonotype comes from a female donor in good health and CMV-seronegative. This chain joins TRBV29-1 and TRBJ2-3, with D tentatively TRBD1 (6 bases). The CDR3, as DNA: TGCAGCTTCCAGAGGGGGAGCACAGATACGCAGTATTTT. As protein: CSFQRGSTDTQYF.